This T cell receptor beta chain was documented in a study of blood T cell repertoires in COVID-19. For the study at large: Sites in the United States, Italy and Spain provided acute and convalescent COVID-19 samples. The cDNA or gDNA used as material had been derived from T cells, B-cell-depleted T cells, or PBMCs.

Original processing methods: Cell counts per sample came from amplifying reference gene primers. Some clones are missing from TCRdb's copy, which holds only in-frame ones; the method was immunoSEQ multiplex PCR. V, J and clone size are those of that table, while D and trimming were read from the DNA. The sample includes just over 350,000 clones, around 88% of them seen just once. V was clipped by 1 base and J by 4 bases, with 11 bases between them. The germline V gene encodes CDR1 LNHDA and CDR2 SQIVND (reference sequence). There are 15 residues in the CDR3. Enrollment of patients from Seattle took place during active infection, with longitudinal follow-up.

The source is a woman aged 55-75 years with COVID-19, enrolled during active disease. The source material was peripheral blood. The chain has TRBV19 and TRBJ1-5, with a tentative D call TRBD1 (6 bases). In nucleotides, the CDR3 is TGTGCCAGTAGTATAGCAACAGGGTGGAATCAGCCCCAGCATTTT. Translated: CASSIATGWNQPQHF. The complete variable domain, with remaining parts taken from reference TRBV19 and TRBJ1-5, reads DGGITQSPKYLFRKEGQNVTLSCEQNLNHDAMYWYRQDPGQGLRLIYYSQIVNDFQKGDIAEGYSVSREKKESFPLTVTSAQKNPTAFYLCASSIATGWNQPQHFGDGTRLSIL.